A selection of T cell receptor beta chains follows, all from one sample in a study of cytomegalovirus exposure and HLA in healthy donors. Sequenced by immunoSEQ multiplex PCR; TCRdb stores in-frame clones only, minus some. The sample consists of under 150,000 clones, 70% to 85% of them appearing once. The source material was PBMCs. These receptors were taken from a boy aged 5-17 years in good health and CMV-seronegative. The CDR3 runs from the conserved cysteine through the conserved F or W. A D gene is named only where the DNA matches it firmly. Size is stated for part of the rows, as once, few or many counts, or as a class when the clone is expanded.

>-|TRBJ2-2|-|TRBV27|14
TGTGCCAGCAGTTTGGCGGCCTACACCGGGGAGCTGTTTTTT
CASSLAAYTGELFF
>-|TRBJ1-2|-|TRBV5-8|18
TGTGCCAGCAGTAGCCCCGGGACTCGAGGAGTGTCAGACTATGGCTACACCTTC
CASSSPGTRGVSDYGYTF
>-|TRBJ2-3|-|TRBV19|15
TGTGCCAGTAGTATGCTGGGAGGAGAGACAGATACGCAGTATTTT
CASSMLGGETDTQYF
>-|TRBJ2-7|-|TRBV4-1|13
TGCGCCAGCAGCCAAGGGCAGGGTACCGAGCAGTACTTC
CASSQGQGTEQYF
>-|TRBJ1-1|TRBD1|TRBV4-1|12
TGCGCCAGCAGCCTCGGGACAGCTGAAGCTTTCTTT
CASSLGTAEAFF
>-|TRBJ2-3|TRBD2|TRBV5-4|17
TGTGCCACCTCGACCCTTTGGAGCGGGAGTTCCCCAGATACGCAGTATTTT
CATSTLWSGSSPDTQYF
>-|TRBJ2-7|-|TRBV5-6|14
TGTGCCAGCAGCTTTTACTCACTCGGGTCCGAGCAGTACTTC
CASSFYSLGSEQYF
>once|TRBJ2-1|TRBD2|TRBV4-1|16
TGCGCCAGCAGCCACGGGACTAGCGGGGGATACAATGAGCAGTTCTTC
CASSHGTSGGYNEQFF
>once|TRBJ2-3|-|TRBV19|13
TGTGCCAGTAGACGGGAAGCAACAGATACGCAGTATTTT
CASRREATDTQYF
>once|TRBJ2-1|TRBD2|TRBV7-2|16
TGTGCCAGCAGCCCGGCTCCGGGACTAGGGGGCAATGAGCAGTTCTTC
CASSPAPGLGGNEQFF
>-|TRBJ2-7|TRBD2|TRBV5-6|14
TGTGCCAGCAGCTTGGTCGAGCGGGGCTACGAGCAGTACTTC
CASSLVERGYEQYF
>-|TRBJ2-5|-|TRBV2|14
TGTGCCAGCAGAAACACCATGTACCAAGAGACCCAGTACTTC
CASRNTMYQETQYF
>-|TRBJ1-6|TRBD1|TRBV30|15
TGTGCCTGGAGTGCCAGGGGGCGCGGGAATTCACCCCTCCACTTT
CAWSARGRGNSPLHF
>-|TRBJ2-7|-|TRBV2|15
TGTGCCAGCAAGCGCCCGCGGGACTTTCCCTACGAGCAGTACTTC
CASKRPRDFPYEQYF
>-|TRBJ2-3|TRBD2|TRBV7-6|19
TGTGCCAGCAGCTTAGCCTTTGGAGTCGCGGGGGGGATCACAGATACGCAGTATTTT
CASSLAFGVAGGITDTQYF
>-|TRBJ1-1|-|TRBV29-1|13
TGCAGCGTTGAACCCAGGGCCGTTCCTGAAGCTTTCTTT
CSVEPRAVPEAFF
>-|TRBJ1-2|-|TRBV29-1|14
TGCAGCACTCGGATGAGGGAGGGCGGCTATGGCTACACCTTC
CSTRMREGGYGYTF
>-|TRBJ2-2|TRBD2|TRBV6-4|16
TGTGCCAGCAGTGACAGCGGGAGGTCGGACACCGGGGAGCTGTTTTTT
CASSDSGRSDTGELFF
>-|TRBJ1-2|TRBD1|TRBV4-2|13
TGTGCCAGCAGCCAGACAGGGGACTATGGCTACACCTTC
CASSQTGDYGYTF
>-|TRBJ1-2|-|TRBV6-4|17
TGTGCCAGCAGAATTCGGGGGAAAAACAGAACCTTCTATGGCTACACCTTC
CASRIRGKNRTFYGYTF
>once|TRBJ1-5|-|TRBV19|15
TGTGCCAGTAGTATAGACGGGAACCCCAATCAGCCCCAGCATTTT
CASSIDGNPNQPQHF
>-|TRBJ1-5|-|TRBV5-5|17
TGTGCCAGCAGCCCAGGCCGGCAGAGCCATAGCAATCAGCCCCAGCATTTT
CASSPGRQSHSNQPQHF
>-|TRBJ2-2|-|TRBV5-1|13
TGCGCCAGCAGCTTGCATCCCACCGGGGAGCTGTTTTTT
CASSLHPTGELFF
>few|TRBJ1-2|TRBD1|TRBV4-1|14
TGCGCCAGCAGCCAAGGGGCGGACAGGAGGGGCTACACCTTC
CASSQGADRRGYTF
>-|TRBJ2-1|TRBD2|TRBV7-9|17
TGTGCCAGCAGCTTAAATCCAGCGGGAGGAGGAGGAGGTGAGCAGTTCTTC
CASSLNPAGGGGGEQFF
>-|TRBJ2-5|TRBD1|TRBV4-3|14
TGCGCCAGCAGCCTTGGGACAGTTCAAGAGACCCAGTACTTC
CASSLGTVQETQYF
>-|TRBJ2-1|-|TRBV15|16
TGTGCCACCAGCAGAGTGGTGGGAGAGACCTACAATGAGCAGTTCTTC
CATSRVVGETYNEQFF
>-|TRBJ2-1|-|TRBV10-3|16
TGTGCCATCAGTGAGCTCGTGGGGGAGGCCTACAATGAGCAGTTCTTC
CAISELVGEAYNEQFF
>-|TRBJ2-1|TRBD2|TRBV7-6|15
TGTGCCAGCAGCCCACTAGCGGGGGGTTACAATGAGCAGTTCTTC
CASSPLAGGYNEQFF
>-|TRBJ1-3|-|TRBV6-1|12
TGTGCCATAGGGACATCTGGAAACACCATATATTTT
CAIGTSGNTIYF
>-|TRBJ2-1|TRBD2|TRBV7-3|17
TGTGCCAGCAGCTTATCCGGGAGGAGTTTACCCTACAATGAGCAGTTCTTC
CASSLSGRSLPYNEQFF
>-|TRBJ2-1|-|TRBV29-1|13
TGCAGCGTCCCCACGTCTCGACAGACTGAGCAGTTCTTC
CSVPTSRQTEQFF
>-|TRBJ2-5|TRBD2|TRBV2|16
TGTGCCAGCAGTGAAGCGGATCGGGGGGGCTCAGAGACCCAGTACTTC
CASSEADRGGSETQYF
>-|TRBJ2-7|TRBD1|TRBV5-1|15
TGCGCCAGCAGCCAAGACAGGGGAGGACGAGACGAGCAGTACTTC
CASSQDRGGRDEQYF
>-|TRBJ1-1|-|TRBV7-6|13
TGTGCCAGCAGCCCCAGGGGCGACACTGAAGCTTTCTTT
CASSPRGDTEAFF
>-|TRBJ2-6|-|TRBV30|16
TGTGCCTGGAGTACCGGGACACTGTCTGGGGCCAACGTCCTGACTTTC
CAWSTGTLSGANVLTF
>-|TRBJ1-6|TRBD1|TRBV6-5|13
TGTGCCAGCAAGGGACAGGGTAATTCACCCCTCCACTTT
CASKGQGNSPLHF
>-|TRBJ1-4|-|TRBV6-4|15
TGTGCCAGCAGTAAACAGTTTGCAACTAATGAAAAACTGTTTTTT
CASSKQFATNEKLFF
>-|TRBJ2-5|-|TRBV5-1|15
TGCGCCAGCAGCTTTGGCAGGGGCTCCGGAGAGACCCAGTACTTC
CASSFGRGSGETQYF
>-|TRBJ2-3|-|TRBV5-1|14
TGCGCCAGCAGCAAGAGCGGTGGTACAGATACGCAGTATTTT
CASSKSGGTDTQYF
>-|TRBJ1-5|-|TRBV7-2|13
TGTGCCAGCAGCTTACCGGGAGGGCAGCCCCAGCATTTT
CASSLPGGQPQHF
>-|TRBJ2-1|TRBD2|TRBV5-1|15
TGCGCCAGCAGCCCCGGACTAGCGGGTTGGGATGAGCAGTTCTTC
CASSPGLAGWDEQFF
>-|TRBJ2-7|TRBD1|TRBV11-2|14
TGTGCCAGCAGCTTTGACAGGGTTTCCTACGAGCAGTACTTC
CASSFDRVSYEQYF
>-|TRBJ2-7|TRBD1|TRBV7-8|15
TGTGCCAGCAGCCCAGGGACAGAATCTATCAACGAGCAGTACTTC
CASSPGTESINEQYF
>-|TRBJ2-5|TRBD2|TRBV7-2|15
TGTGCCAGCAGCTTATTGCGGGGGAAACAAGAGACCCAGTACTTC
CASSLLRGKQETQYF
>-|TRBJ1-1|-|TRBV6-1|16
TGTGCCAGCAGTGAACTTGCGGACAACCTAAACACTGAAGCTTTCTTT
CASSELADNLNTEAFF
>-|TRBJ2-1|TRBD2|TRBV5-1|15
TGCGCCAGCAGCTTGGCCCTAGCGGGGGTCAATGAGCAGTTCTTC
CASSLALAGVNEQFF